This T cell receptor (beta chain) originates from a study of Ad26.COV2.S vaccination and SARS-CoV-2 variants. Method: immunoSEQ multiplex PCR; TCRdb's copy keeps in-frame clones and lacks some. Of 380,000 or so clones in the sample, around nine tenths were seen once. Treatment: approximately 18 received Ad26.COV2.S at low or high dose, single or two shots; 5 received placebo; per-sample allocation not given. After the first vaccine or placebo injection, samples were drawn on day 63. This TCR came from a person between 18 and 65 years old who received the Ad26.COV2.S COVID-19 vaccine or a placebo. The input for sequencing was peripheral blood, taken in a trial of Ad26.COV2.S vaccine versus placebo.

CDR3 DNA: TGTGCCAGCCACCTTCTACGTGGGTTAAACACCGGGGAGCTGTTTTTT. Its protein product is CASHLLRGLNTGELFF. The chain combines TRBV7-9 with TRBJ2-2; D gene unclear. V was pared by 8 bases and J by 2 bases, with 18 bases between. The germline gives CDR1 SEHNR, CDR2 FQNEAQ (reference sequence). There are 16 residues in the CDR3.